The 27 T cell receptor beta chains below were found in one sample sequenced in a study of T cells in Graves' hyperthyroidism and ophthalmopathy. The CDR3 regions of TCR beta were amplified from RNA transcripts. HTBI primers were employed in a first-round RT-PCR of the TCR CDR3. TCRdb itself ran the multiplex PCR reads through MiXCR, one entry per CDR3 protein. The sample has approximately 610,000 distinct CDR3 sequences, over 15% seen once. Sequencing was done on a sample of blood. These receptors originate from a woman between 18 and 30 years old with Graves' hyperthyroidism.

This clonotype was seen ten or more times. The chain employs TRBV5-1 and TRBJ2-7, with unresolved D. Trimming cost V 7 bases and J 5 bases, with 13 bases left between them. The CDR3 consists of 12 residues. The germline gives CDR1 SGHRS, CDR2 YFSETQ. CDR3 protein: CASSFPSDEQYF. The CDR3 DNA reads as TGCGCCAGCTCCTTCCCTTCAGACGAGCAGTACTTC. Full variable domain (missing parts from reference TRBV5-1 and TRBJ2-7): KAGVTQTPRYLIKTRGQQVTLSCSPISGHRSVSWYQQTPGQGLQFLFEYFSETQRNKGNFPGRFSGRQFSNSRSEMNVSTLELGDSALYLCASSFPSDEQYFGPGTRLTVT.

The chain is built from TRBV6-1 and TRBJ2-2; D is uncertain. Trimming took off 5 bases at V and 5 bases at J, with 21 bases between the two ends. Germline V gives CDR1 MNHNS, CDR2 SASEGT. The CDR3 sequence is 17 residues long. In DNA form, the CDR3 reads TGTGCCAGCAGTCGTTCCGACTTCCGAGTCTGGACCGGGGAGCTGTTTTTT. Protein sequence: CASSRSDFRVWTGELFF.

This clonotype was seen at least ten times. The V and J genes are TRBV2 and TRBJ2-7, with D perhaps matching TRBD1 (5 bases). V lost 6 bases, J lost 3 bases, and 12 bases lay in between. This CDR3 is 13 amino acids long. CDR1 is SNHLY and CDR2 is FYNNEI in the germline V gene. The DNA of the CDR3 is TGTGCCAGCAGGCTTAGCCAGGGCTACGAGCAGTACTTC. It yields the protein CASRLSQGYEQYF.

This clonotype has ten or more counts. J is TRBJ1-5 and V is TRBV7-8; no firm D call. The CDR3 is 15 amino acids. Germline V lookup: CDR1 SGHVS, CDR2 FQNEAQ. The V and J ends lost 4 bases and 5 bases respectively, with 15 bases between them. Here the CDR3 DNA reads TGTGCCAGCAGCTCAAAAGCGAGCCTCGATCAGCCCCAGCATTTT. Translation: CASSSKASLDQPQHF.

This clonotype was seen ten or more times. The rearrangement uses TRBV6-1 and TRBJ2-2; possible D gene TRBD1, 5 bases. Germline CDR1 reads MNHNS; CDR2 reads SASEGT. V was cut by 4 bases and J by 6 bases, with 12 bases left in between. This CDR3 region has 14 residues. The DNA for the CDR3 is TGTGCCAGCAGTGGGGGCGTCATCCCCGGGGAGCTGTTTTTT. Translating gives CASSGGVIPGELFF.

The chain combines TRBV5-1 with TRBJ1-5; no firm D call. Germline-derived CDR1 and CDR2 are SGHRS and YFSETQ. The CDR3 is 15 residues long. V was shortened by 0 bases and J by 2 bases, with 9 bases between the two germline ends. Here the CDR3 DNA reads TGCGCCAGCAGCTTGGGGGGTATGGGCAATCAGCCCCAGCATTTT. Amino acids: CASSLGGMGNQPQHF. Based on the CDR3 plus reference TRBV5-1 and TRBJ1-5, the full variable domain is KAGVTQTPRYLIKTRGQQVTLSCSPISGHRSVSWYQQTPGQGLQFLFEYFSETQRNKGNFPGRFSGRQFSNSRSEMNVSTLELGDSALYLCASSLGGMGNQPQHFGDGTRLSIL.

This clonotype was seen many times. This rearrangement joins TRBV6-1 to TRBJ2-5; D remains unclear. V dropped 10 bases and J dropped 5 bases, with 20 bases sitting between them. CDR3 length: 14 amino acids. Germline CDR1 and CDR2: MNHNS and SASEGT. CDR3 DNA sequence: TGTGCCACGTCCAGAGGACGCGGCCGGGAGACCCAGTACTTC. As protein: CATSRGRGRETQYF.

This clonotype was counted ten times or more. The rearrangement links TRBV20-1 to TRBJ2-1, with TRBD1 matching 8 bases. This CDR3 has 15 residues. Per germline, CDR1 DFQATT and CDR2 SNEGSKA (reference sequence). V dropped 3 bases and J dropped 5; count of bases not matched to a gene: 9. CDR3 coding DNA: TGCAGTGCTAGCTACTGGACAGGGCGCCACAATGAGCAGTTCTTC. This translates into CSASYWTGRHNEQFF.

This clonotype was counted a few times. The chain recombines TRBV12-3 or TRBV12-4 with TRBJ1-4; 10 nucleotides match TRBD1. Trimming at V came to 3 bases and at J to 0 bases, leaving 1 base not matched to a gene. CDR3 length: 16 residues. CDR3 amino acids: CASSLGQGTTNEKLFF. The CDR3 region has the DNA TGTGCCAGCAGTTTGGGACAGGGGACAACTAATGAAAAACTGTTTTTT.

V usage is TRBV18 and J usage is TRBJ1-2; 8 bases match TRBD1. CDR3 length: 14 residues. The germline gives CDR1 KGHSH, CDR2 LQKENI. Trimming removed 3 bases from V and 8 bases from J; junction bases left unmatched: 8. The CDR3 DNA is TGTGCCAGCTCACCCGGGCGACAGGGGTACGGCTACACCTTC. This sequence encodes CASSPGRQGYGYTF.

Concerning this clonotype: A much larger clone differs from this one at a single base, so this may be a read error. The J gene is TRBJ1-2, the V gene TRBV3-1; 8 nucleotides line up with TRBD1. CDR3 size: 16 residues. The germline gives CDR1 LGHDT, CDR2 YNNKEL (reference sequence). V was pared by 8 bases and J by 5 bases, with 16 bases of the junction left unmatched. In nucleotides, the CDR3 is TGTGCCAGCGGCGGTTCAAGAGCAGGGGGCGGTTATGGCTACACCTTC. Residues: CASGGSRAGGGYGYTF. The variable domain in full, completed from reference TRBV3-1 and TRBJ1-2, reads DTAVSQTPKYLVTQMGNDKSIKCEQNLGHDTMYWYKQDSKKFLKIMFSYNNKELIINETVPNRFSPKSPDKAHLNLHINSLELGDSAVYFCASGGSRAGGGYGYTFGSGTRLTVV.

This clonotype has just a few counts. The V and J genes are TRBV5-1 and TRBJ2-5, with TRBD2 matching 8 bases. CDR3 size: 14 residues. CDR1 is SGHRS, CDR2 YFSETQ, per germline. V dropped 0 bases and J dropped 13; count of bases not matched to a gene: 11. This CDR3 reads CASSLAGGARILYF. CDR3 in DNA: TGCGCCAGCAGCTTGGCCGGGGGGGCGCGAATACTGTACTTC.

This chain connects TRBV14 to TRBJ1-1, with D possibly being TRBD1 (6 bases). V was pared by 2 bases and J by 6 bases, with 10 bases between. CDR3 size: 13 residues. Germline assignment: CDR1 SGHDN and CDR2 FVKESK. CDR3 coding DNA: TGTGCCAGCAGCCAAAACACAGGGTCTGAAGCTTTCTTT. It encodes CASSQNTGSEAFF.

In its sample, this clonotype was seen a few times. The junction and the germline gene differ at one end; a read error may be behind it. The gene calls are TRBV18 and TRBJ2-2; no clear D gene. Germline lookup yields CDR1 KGHSH and CDR2 LQKENI. This CDR3 contains 12 residues. The CDR3 DNA sequence: TGTGCCAGCTCCCAGGCTCAAGAGGCTGTGGTTTTT. This encodes CASSQAQEAVVF.

This clonotype was seen a few times. V usage is TRBV20-1 and J usage is TRBJ1-4; D not resolved. This CDR3 spans 16 amino acids. V lost 0 bases to trimming and J lost 0 bases, with 11 bases between them. The germline V gene encodes CDR1 DFQATT and CDR2 SNEGSKA (reference sequence). CDR3 loop: CSARDPHGATNEKLFF. CDR3 nucleotide sequence: TGCAGTGCTAGAGATCCCCACGGCGCAACTAATGAAAAACTGTTTTTT.

This clonotype was observed at least ten times. The gene calls are TRBV2 and TRBJ1-2; the D is unclear. The CDR3 runs 13 residues. V lost 5 bases and J lost 6, with 13 bases in between. Germline loops: CDR1 SNHLY, CDR2 FYNNEI. CDR3 residues: CASSSEAPNGYTF. DNA for the CDR3: TGTGCCAGCAGTTCCGAAGCACCCAATGGCTACACCTTC.

This clonotype was seen at least ten times. The chain recombines TRBV12-3 or TRBV12-4 with TRBJ2-5, with D possibly TRBD1 on 5 matching bases. This CDR3 has 12 amino acids. Trimming removed 6 bases from V and 13 bases from J, with 18 bases in between. The CDR3 DNA sequence: TGTGCCAGCAGCCCCACGTGGGGCGCTTGGTACTTC. Its translation is CASSPTWGAWYF.

This clonotype has ten or more counts. V gene TRBV12-3 or TRBV12-4 combines with J gene TRBJ2-1, with 7 bases lining up with TRBD2. The CDR3 length is 15 residues. V dropped 7 bases and J dropped 4; count of bases not matched to a gene: 10. The chain's CDR3 is CASTRRAGPYNEQFF. The CDR3 region has the DNA TGTGCCAGCACCCGAAGAGCGGGACCTTACAATGAGCAGTTCTTC.

Notes on this clonotype: The germline gene is not matched at one end of the junction; a read error may be the cause. For the CDR3, the DNA is TGTGCCAGCAGCGCCGAGGGAATTAATGAGAAACTGTTTTTT. Protein: CASSAEGINEKLFF. The gene calls are TRBV9 and TRBJ1-4; D is unresolved. Germline V gene sequence: CDR1 SGDLS, CDR2 YYNGEE. The CDR3 has 14 residues.

This clonotype was seen a few times. The chain employs TRBV10-1 and TRBJ2-1; 9 nucleotides match TRBD2. Germline V gives CDR1 WNHNN, CDR2 SYGVQD (reference sequence). V trimming: 3 bases; J trimming: 8 bases; junction bases outside the gene matches: 11. This CDR3 has 16 residues. CDR3 sequence reads: CASSDTPGLAGHEQFF. The CDR3 nucleotides are TGCGCCAGCAGTGACACACCGGGACTAGCAGGGCATGAGCAGTTCTTC.

This clonotype was detected once. This rearrangement joins TRBV28 to TRBJ2-4; a weak D match, TRBD2 (6 bases). With 6 bases removed from V and 16 bases from J, the gap between germline ends came to 22 bases. The V gene's germline CDR1 is MDHEN and CDR2 SYDVKM. The CDR3 has 13 residues. This chain's CDR3 is CASSLGLSSESYF. In nucleotides, the CDR3 is TGTGCCAGCAGCTTGGGGTTGTCTAGCGAAAGCTACTTC.

This clonotype was detected a few times. The chain employs TRBV12-3 or TRBV12-4 and TRBJ1-4; no clear D gene. CDR3 size: 13 residues. Trimming removed 6 bases from V and 0 bases from J, with 5 bases in between. The CDR3 sequence: CASRNTTNEKLFF. The CDR3 DNA follows: TGTGCCAGCAGAAACACAACTAATGAAAAACTGTTTTTT.

The V call is TRBV7-9, the J call TRBJ1-6; no definite D call. The CDR3 is made up of 14 amino acids. The germline V and J ends were trimmed by 2 bases and 5 bases, with 7 bases remaining between them. Germline CDR1 reads SEHNR; CDR2 reads FQNEAQ (reference sequence). The CDR3 loop is CASSLRRDNSPLHF. For the CDR3, the DNA is TGTGCCAGCAGCTTAAGACGGGATAATTCACCCCTCCACTTT.

V gene TRBV10-3 combines with J gene TRBJ2-5; 8 bases align to TRBD1. Looked up from germline, CDR1 is ENHRY and CDR2 is SYGVKD. This CDR3 is 17 amino acids long. V dropped 2 bases and J dropped 4; count of bases not matched to a gene: 12. CDR3 bases: TGTGCCATCAGTGAGACGAGGACAGGGAGTACGGGAGAGACCCAGTACTTC. Its translation: CAISETRTGSTGETQYF.

This clonotype was detected a few times. V is TRBV3-1 and J is TRBJ2-2, with D hard to call. The CDR3 consists of 12 residues. Deletions cut 4 bases from V and 15 bases from J, with 15 bases between. CDR1 and CDR2 (germline): LGHDT, YNNKEL (reference sequence). For the CDR3, the DNA is TGTGCCAGCAGCCGAAACACCGGGTGGATGTTTTTT. Translated, it gives CASSRNTGWMFF.

This clonotype was observed many times. The V gene is TRBV7-2, the J gene TRBJ2-5, with unresolved D. Germline assignment: CDR1 SGHTA and CDR2 FQGNSA. The CDR3 has 12 residues. V was shortened by 1 base and J by 13 bases, with 13 bases between the two germline ends. The DNA for the CDR3 is TGTGCCAGCAGCTTAGGGCCCCAAGTGGTGTACTTC. Protein sequence: CASSLGPQVVYF.

The J gene is TRBJ1-6, the V gene TRBV9; a possible D gene is TRBD1 (5 bases). The CDR3 consists of 14 residues. V was pared by 3 bases and J by 6 bases, with 10 bases between. Per the germline V gene, CDR1 is SGDLS and CDR2 is YYNGEE. The CDR3 DNA reads TGTGCCAGCAGCGGACAGCTTTTTAATTCACCCCTCCACTTT. The encoded protein is CASSGQLFNSPLHF.